This T cell receptor (beta chain) was found in a study of CXCR3-negative and CXCR3-positive naive CD8 T cells. Study-wide results and caveats: CXCR3-expressing naive cells carried TRB CDR3s more hydrophobic than those of CXCR3-negative naive cells. Both naive subsets, CXCR3-negative and CXCR3-positive, displayed similar TRBV-TRBJ usage, unlike memory cells. Each naive subset displayed comparably high diversity, whereas memory CD8+ cells displayed much lower diversity.

For this clonotype: The antigen remains undetermined.

Sorts that each held 300,000 cells were run in triplicate for every CD8+ T cell subset. Naive CD8+ T cells showed a CD45RO-CCR7+CD27+CD95- phenotype. Libraries were UMI-labeled 5' RACE TRB cDNA. TCRdb reprocessed the 5' RACE reads and keeps a single row for each CDR3 protein, giving no DNA. The sample data list roughly 120,000 distinct CDR3 sequences. The CDR3 is 16 amino acids. CDR1 is SEHNR, CDR2 FQNEAQ, per germline (reference sequence). Sequenced material: naive CXCR3+ CD8+ T cells from blood. The subset is: CD45RO-CCR7+CD27+CD95- naive CD8+ T cells expressing CXCR3 (TNR3+). The V call is TRBV7-9, the J call TRBJ2-5; without DNA, the TCRdb call of TRBD1 cannot be checked. This receptor was obtained from a human donor in good health. Some clones in this sample may be carry-over from other donors' samples. Here the CDR3 reads CASSPTRQGPEETQYF.